A single sample gave rise to the 14 T cell receptor beta chains below, sequenced in a study of cytomegalovirus exposure and HLA in healthy donors. Amplification used 60 Vbeta primers and 13 Jbeta primers. Profiling relied on immunoSEQ multiplex PCR, and the TCRdb table lists in-frame clones only, not all of them. The sample holds some 140,000 clones, around 81% seen once. Sequencing used PBMCs. The receptors originated from a woman aged 35 to 49 in good health and CMV-seropositive.

This clone was observed once. The rearrangement uses TRBV5-1 and TRBJ2-1; 8 nucleotides line up with TRBD2. Trimming removed 2 bases from V and 10 bases from J; junction bases left unmatched: 11. Germline CDR1 SGHRS, CDR2 YFSETQ. CDR3 length: 15 residues. CDR3 in DNA: TGCGCCAGCAGCTTACGGGAGGGACTTCCCCGAGAGCAGTTCTTC. Translation: CASSLREGLPREQFF.

This chain joins TRBV25-1 and TRBJ2-7; 7 positions agree with TRBD2. This CDR3 has 16 residues. The J segment lost 5 bases and the V segment lost 2 bases, leaving 12 bases of the junction unmatched. Germline V gene sequence: CDR1 MGHDK, CDR2 SYGVNS. CDR3 nucleotide sequence: TGTGCCAGCAGTGAAAGTAGCGGCTTGGGAGGGAACGAGCAGTACTTC. Its protein product is CASSESSGLGGNEQYF.

The chain combines TRBV28 with TRBJ2-7; TRBD1 matches at 9 bases. V shed 8 bases and J 4 bases; nucleotides not matched to a gene: 12. CDR3 length: 15 amino acids. Per germline, CDR1 MDHEN and CDR2 SYDVKM. The CDR3 DNA is TGTGCCAGCTACGGTCCAGACAGGGGGAGTTACGAGCAGTACTTC. As protein: CASYGPDRGSYEQYF. The complete variable domain, with remaining parts taken from reference TRBV28 and TRBJ2-7, reads DVKVTQSSRYLVKRTGEKVFLECVQDMDHENMFWYRQDPGLGLRLIYFSYDVKMKEKGDIPEGYSVSREKKERFSLILESASTNQTSMYLCASYGPDRGSYEQYFGPGTRLTVT.

V usage is TRBV30 and J usage is TRBJ2-2; possible D gene TRBD1, 6 bases. The CDR3 is 14 amino acids. Trimming cost V 3 bases and J 3 bases, with 11 bases left between them. Germline V gene data show CDR1 as GTSNPN and CDR2 as SVGIG (reference sequence). CDR3 bases: TGTGCCTGGAGGACGGGACATTACACCGGGGAGCTGTTTTTT. As protein: CAWRTGHYTGELFF.

The gene calls are TRBV6-6 and TRBJ2-3; TRBD2 agrees at 10 bases. J was trimmed by 8 bases and V by 5 bases; bases with no gene match: 7. Germline CDR1 reads MNHNY; CDR2 reads SVGAGI (reference sequence). The CDR3 is 14 residues long. The CDR3 protein is CASSGLAVQGTQYF. The CDR3, as DNA: TGTGCCAGCAGTGGACTAGCGGTACAAGGTACGCAGTATTTT.

For the CDR3, the DNA is TGTGCCAGTAGGCCCCGGGACAGGGGGGGCAATGAGCAGTTCTTC. Protein: CASRPRDRGGNEQFF. The genes are TRBV19 and TRBJ2-1; 11 bases align to TRBD1. The length of the CDR3 is 15 residues. Germline V gene data show CDR1 as LNHDA and CDR2 as SQIVND (reference sequence). After removal of 6 bases from V and 6 bases from J, the junction contained 7 bases not matched to a gene.

The chain couples TRBV2 to TRBJ1-5, with 8 positions matching TRBD1. The CDR3 length is 14 residues. Germline CDR1 SNHLY, CDR2 FYNNEI. The ends lost 4 bases at V and 3 bases at J; junction bases unmatched: 2. The CDR3 here is CASSGDRFNQPQHF. CDR3 sequence (DNA): TGTGCCAGCAGTGGGGACAGGTTCAATCAGCCCCAGCATTTT.

The chain is built from TRBV5-1 and TRBJ2-4, with 8 bases identical to TRBD1. Germline CDR1 is SGHRS and CDR2 is YFSETQ. Trimming cost V 2 bases and J 3 bases; bases outside gene matches: 7. CDR3 length: 16 amino acids. CDR3 loop: CASSFVGQGGKNIQYF. The DNA for the CDR3 is TGCGCCAGCAGCTTTGTCGGACAGGGCGGCAAAAACATTCAGTACTTC.

This chain uses TRBV7-9 with TRBJ2-3; D gene unclear. Trimming removed 3 bases at V and 0 bases at J, with 10 bases between. Germline V CDR1 and CDR2: SEHNR, FQNEAQ (reference sequence). CDR3 length: 15 residues. The CDR3: CASSFGGESTDTQYF. DNA of the CDR3: TGTGCCAGCAGCTTCGGTGGAGAAAGCACAGATACGCAGTATTTT.

V and J are TRBV21-1 and TRBJ1-1; TRBD1 is the table's D call and was not checked against the DNA. TRBV21-1 is designated a pseudogene. The CDR3 is 14 residues long. CDR3 nucleotides: TGTGCCAGCCACCTGGGGACAGGGGGCCCTGAAGCTTTCTTT. This codes for CASHLGTGGPEAFF.

The chain carries TRBV25-1 and TRBJ1-1; TRBD1 matches at 7 bases. CDR1 MGHDK and CDR2 SYGVNS come from the germline V gene. With V trimmed by 6 bases and J by 4 bases, 20 bases remained unmatched. The CDR3 contains 18 residues. CDR3 loop: CASSRGQNLRGGATEAFF. For the CDR3, the DNA is TGTGCCAGCAGCCGGGGCCAAAACCTGAGAGGGGGCGCCACTGAAGCTTTCTTT.

The gene calls are TRBV5-4 and TRBJ1-1, with unresolved D. The length of the CDR3 is 11 residues. The V gene's germline CDR1 is SGHNT and CDR2 YYREEE (reference sequence). V dropped 0 bases and J dropped 6 bases, with 3 bases sitting between them. The CDR3, as DNA: TGTGCCAGCAGCTTGGCCTCTGAAGCTTTCTTT. Translation gives CASSLASEAFF.

V and J are TRBV7-9 and TRBJ2-7, with a possible D match to TRBD2 (7 bases). Trimming stripped 1 base from V and 7 bases from J, with 14 bases between. This CDR3 region has 14 residues. Looked up from germline, CDR1 is SEHNR and CDR2 is FQNEAQ (reference sequence). The CDR3 coding sequence is TGTGCCAGCAGCTTAGGGGGGGGCCGAGGGGAGCAGTACTTC. The encoded protein is CASSLGGGRGEQYF. The complete variable domain, with remaining parts taken from reference TRBV7-9 and TRBJ2-7, reads DTGVSQNPRHKITKRGQNVTFRCDPISEHNRLYWYRQTLGQGPEFLTYFQNEAQLEKSRLLSDRFSAERPKGSFSTLEIQRTEQGDSAMYLCASSLGGGRGEQYFGPGTRLTVT.

V gene TRBV5-5 combines with J gene TRBJ1-5, with 7 nucleotides matching TRBD1. Per germline, CDR1 SGHKS and CDR2 YYEKEE (reference sequence). J lost 5 bases, V lost 3 bases, and 20 bases had no gene match. This CDR3 has 19 residues. Written as DNA, the CDR3 is TGTGCCAGCAGCTCAGGACAGGCAAAAAATTTCCAAGTTGATCAGCCCCAGCATTTT. Amino acid sequence: CASSSGQAKNFQVDQPQHF.